What follows are 4 T cell receptor beta chains derived from one specimen sequenced in a study of T cell responses to AZD1222 COVID-19 vaccine. Method: immunoSEQ multiplex PCR; TCRdb's copy keeps in-frame clones and lacks some. The table shows 80,000 to 100,000 clones, with approximately 90% occurring only once. The source material was peripheral blood, sampled 28 days after the second AZD1222 dose. Receptor source: an adult who received the AZD1222 COVID-19 vaccine.

The V call is TRBV5-1, the J call TRBJ2-2, with D perhaps matching TRBD1 (6 bases). The ends were cut back, 2 bases at V and 4 bases at J, with 12 bases in the middle. CDR1 is SGHRS, CDR2 YFSETQ, per germline. The CDR3 contains 15 residues. CDR3 region: CASSFGAGVTGELFF. As DNA, the CDR3 is TGCGCCAGCAGCTTTGGGGCAGGGGTCACCGGGGAGCTGTTTTTT.

CDR3 DNA sequence: TGTGCCAGTAAGGACAGGGAGCGGAACACTGAAGCTTTCTTT. As protein: CASKDRERNTEAFF. The chain has TRBV19 and TRBJ1-1, with 8 bases that match TRBD1. After removal of 7 bases from V and 1 base from J, the junction contained 5 bases not matched to a gene. The CDR3 consists of 14 residues. Germline assignment: CDR1 LNHDA and CDR2 SQIVND (reference sequence).

The chain is built from TRBV15 and TRBJ1-5; D perhaps matches TRBD1 (6 bases). The length of the CDR3 is 15 residues. Trimming shortened V by 1 base and J by 5 bases, and 12 bases separated the two germline ends. Germline V gives CDR1 LNHNV, CDR2 YYDKDF (reference sequence). The CDR3, as DNA: TGTGCCACCAGCAGAGTAGGCAGGACAGATCAGCCCCAGCATTTT. Amino acid sequence: CATSRVGRTDQPQHF.

The V call is TRBV5-1, the J call TRBJ1-2, with a tentative D call TRBD1 (6 bases). CDR3 length: 15 amino acids. Between the trimmed V and J ends, which lost 4 bases and 2 bases, there was a span of 15 bases. Germline CDR1 and CDR2: SGHRS and YFSETQ. This CDR3 is CASSEQGPPNYGYTF. In DNA, the CDR3 is TGCGCCAGCAGCGAGCAGGGGCCACCGAACTATGGCTACACCTTC.